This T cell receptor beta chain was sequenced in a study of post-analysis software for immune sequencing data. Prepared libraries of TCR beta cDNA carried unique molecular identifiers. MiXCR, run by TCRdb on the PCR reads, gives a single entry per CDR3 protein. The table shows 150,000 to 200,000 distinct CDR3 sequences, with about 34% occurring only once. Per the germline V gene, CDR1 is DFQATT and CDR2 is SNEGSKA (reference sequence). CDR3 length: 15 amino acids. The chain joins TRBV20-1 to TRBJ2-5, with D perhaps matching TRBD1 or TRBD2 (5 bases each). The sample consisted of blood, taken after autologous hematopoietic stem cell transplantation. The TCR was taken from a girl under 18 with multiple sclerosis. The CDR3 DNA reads TGCAGCATAACTAGACAGACGCCAGAAGAAGAGACCCAGTACTTC. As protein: CSITRQTPEEETQYF.